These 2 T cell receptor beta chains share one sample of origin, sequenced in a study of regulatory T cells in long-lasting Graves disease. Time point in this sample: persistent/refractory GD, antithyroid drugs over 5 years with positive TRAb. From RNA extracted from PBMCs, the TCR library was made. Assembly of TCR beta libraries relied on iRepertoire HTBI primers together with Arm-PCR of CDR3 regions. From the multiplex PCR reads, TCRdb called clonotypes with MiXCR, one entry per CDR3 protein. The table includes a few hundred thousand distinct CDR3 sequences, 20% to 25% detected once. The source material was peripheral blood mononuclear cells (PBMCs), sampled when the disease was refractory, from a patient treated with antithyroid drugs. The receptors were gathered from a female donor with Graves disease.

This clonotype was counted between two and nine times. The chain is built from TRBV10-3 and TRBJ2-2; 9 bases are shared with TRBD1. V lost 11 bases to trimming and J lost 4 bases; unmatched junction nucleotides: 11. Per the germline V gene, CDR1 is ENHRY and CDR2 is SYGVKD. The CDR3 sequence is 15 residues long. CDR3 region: CASLPGQGITGELFF. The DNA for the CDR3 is TGTGCCTCCCTGCCCGGACAGGGGATCACCGGGGAGCTGTTTTTT.

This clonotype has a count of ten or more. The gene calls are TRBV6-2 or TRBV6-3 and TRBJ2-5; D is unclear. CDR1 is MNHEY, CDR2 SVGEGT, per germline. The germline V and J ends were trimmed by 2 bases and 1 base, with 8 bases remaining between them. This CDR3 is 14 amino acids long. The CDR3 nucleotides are TGTGCCAGCAGTTACCGGGCAGCCCAAGAGACCCAGTACTTC. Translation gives CASSYRAAQETQYF.